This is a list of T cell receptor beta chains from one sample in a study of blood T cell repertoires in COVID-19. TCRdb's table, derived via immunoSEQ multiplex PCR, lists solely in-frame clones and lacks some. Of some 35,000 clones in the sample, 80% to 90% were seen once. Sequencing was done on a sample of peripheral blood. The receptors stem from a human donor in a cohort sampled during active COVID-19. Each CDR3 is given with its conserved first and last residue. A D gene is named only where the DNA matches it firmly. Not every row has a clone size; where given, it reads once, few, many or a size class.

cdr3_nt: TGTGCCAGCAGTACCGACAGGGAAGTCACAGATACGCAGTATTTT
cdr3_aa: CASSTDREVTDTQYF
clone_size: NA
j_call: TRBJ2-3
v_call: TRBV7-2
d_call: TRBD1

cdr3_nt: TGTGCCAGCAGTGCTGACAGGGAGGTTTCCGAGCAGTACTTC
cdr3_aa: CASSADREVSEQYF
clone_size: many
j_call: TRBJ2-7
v_call: TRBV25-1
d_call: NA

cdr3_nt: TGTGCCAGCAGTGAACCAGGGCTTTGGGCCACCATATATTTT
cdr3_aa: CASSEPGLWATIYF
clone_size: NA
j_call: TRBJ1-3
v_call: TRBV6-1
d_call: NA

cdr3_nt: TGTGCCAGCAGCTTACAGGGGGCTCGGACTGAAGCTTTCTTT
cdr3_aa: CASSLQGARTEAFF
clone_size: NA
j_call: TRBJ1-1
v_call: TRBV11-2
d_call: TRBD1

cdr3_nt: TGCAGCTCCAATCCGGGACTAGCGACCACCGGGGAGCTGTTTTTT
cdr3_aa: CSSNPGLATTGELFF
clone_size: NA
j_call: TRBJ2-2
v_call: TRBV29-1
d_call: TRBD2

cdr3_nt: TGCAGCGTTCCTGGGACTAGCGGGAGTAGGGCGGAGACCCAGTACTTC
cdr3_aa: CSVPGTSGSRAETQYF
clone_size: NA
j_call: TRBJ2-5
v_call: TRBV29-1
d_call: TRBD2

cdr3_nt: TGTGCCAGCAGTAGGGCCGGGACTAGCGGGACCTACGAGCAGTACTTC
cdr3_aa: CASSRAGTSGTYEQYF
clone_size: NA
j_call: TRBJ2-7
v_call: TRBV28
d_call: TRBD2

cdr3_nt: TGTGCCAGCAGGGACGACGGGACAGGCCACGAGCAGTACTTC
cdr3_aa: CASRDDGTGHEQYF
clone_size: NA
j_call: TRBJ2-7
v_call: TRBV7-9
d_call: TRBD1

cdr3_nt: TGTGCCAGCAGTTGGACAGGGGAAGCTTTCTTT
cdr3_aa: CASSWTGEAFF
clone_size: NA
j_call: TRBJ1-1
v_call: TRBV6-2/TRBV6-3
d_call: TRBD1

cdr3_nt: TGCGCCAGCAGCCAAGAAGCTCCCGGCAGGGGCAATGAGCAGTTCTTC
cdr3_aa: CASSQEAPGRGNEQFF
clone_size: NA
j_call: TRBJ2-1
v_call: TRBV4-1
d_call: NA

cdr3_nt: TGTGCCAGCAGCCATAGACAGGGGAACACTGAAGCTTTCTTT
cdr3_aa: CASSHRQGNTEAFF
clone_size: NA
j_call: TRBJ1-1
v_call: TRBV3-1/TRBV3-2
d_call: TRBD1

cdr3_nt: TGTGCCAGCAGCTGGTTGCCGGGGAACACCGGGGAGCTGTTTTTT
cdr3_aa: CASSWLPGNTGELFF
clone_size: NA
j_call: TRBJ2-2
v_call: TRBV7-2
d_call: NA

cdr3_nt: TGCGCCAGCAGTTGGTCCGGGACTAGCGGACCCACCGGGGAGCTGTTTTTT
cdr3_aa: CASSWSGTSGPTGELFF
clone_size: NA
j_call: TRBJ2-2
v_call: TRBV5-1
d_call: TRBD2

cdr3_nt: TGCGCCAGCAGTCATCGCGGGGGTTGTACTGAAGCTTTCTTT
cdr3_aa: CASSHRGGCTEAFF
clone_size: NA
j_call: TRBJ1-1
v_call: TRBV23-1
d_call: NA

cdr3_nt: TGTGCCAGCAGCCCGTGGACAGAGAACACTGAAGCTTTCTTT
cdr3_aa: CASSPWTENTEAFF
clone_size: NA
j_call: TRBJ1-1
v_call: TRBV7-8
d_call: NA

cdr3_nt: TGTGCCTGGAGTGTAAACTCTAATGAAAAACTGTTTTTT
cdr3_aa: CAWSVNSNEKLFF
clone_size: NA
j_call: TRBJ1-4
v_call: TRBV30
d_call: NA

cdr3_nt: TGTGCCAGCAGCCCCTGGACAGGGCTACACTATGGCTACACCTTC
cdr3_aa: CASSPWTGLHYGYTF
clone_size: NA
j_call: TRBJ1-2
v_call: TRBV21-1
d_call: NA

cdr3_nt: TGTGCCAGCAGCCCTGGACAGGACCACTACGAGCAGTACTTC
cdr3_aa: CASSPGQDHYEQYF
clone_size: once
j_call: TRBJ2-7
v_call: TRBV9
d_call: TRBD1

cdr3_nt: TGTGCCAGCAGCCAAGCCGACAGGGGGCGCGACTACACCTTC
cdr3_aa: CASSQADRGRDYTF
clone_size: NA
j_call: TRBJ1-2
v_call: TRBV3-1/TRBV3-2
d_call: TRBD1

cdr3_nt: TGTGCCAGCAGAAAGCCTGAGACAGATACGCAGTATTTT
cdr3_aa: CASRKPETDTQYF
clone_size: once
j_call: TRBJ2-3
v_call: TRBV6-6
d_call: NA

cdr3_nt: TGCGCCAGCAGCTTGGGACTAGCGGGGAGACAGCTCACAGATACGCAGTATTTT
cdr3_aa: CASSLGLAGRQLTDTQYF
clone_size: NA
j_call: TRBJ2-3
v_call: TRBV5-1
d_call: TRBD2

cdr3_nt: TGTGCCAGCAGTTCCACCGGGACAGGGTATCAGCCCCAGCATTTT
cdr3_aa: CASSSTGTGYQPQHF
clone_size: few
j_call: TRBJ1-5
v_call: TRBV28
d_call: TRBD1

cdr3_nt: TGTGCCAGCAGCCAGCGAGGGGGAAATTCACCCCTCCACTTT
cdr3_aa: CASSQRGGNSPLHF
clone_size: few
j_call: TRBJ1-6
v_call: TRBV14
d_call: NA

cdr3_nt: TGCACCAGTGGGGGTCGGGGAGGACAGCCCCAGCATTTT
cdr3_aa: CTSGGRGGQPQHF
clone_size: NA
j_call: TRBJ1-5
v_call: TRBV1
d_call: NA

cdr3_nt: TGTGCCAGCAGTGGCGATTCAGATACGCAGTATTTT
cdr3_aa: CASSGDSDTQYF
clone_size: NA
j_call: TRBJ2-3
v_call: TRBV2
d_call: NA

cdr3_nt: TGCGCCAGCAGCGTACAACACCACAGGGAAGAGACCCAGTACTTC
cdr3_aa: CASSVQHHREETQYF
clone_size: NA
j_call: TRBJ2-5
v_call: TRBV5-1
d_call: NA

cdr3_nt: TGTGCCAGCAGCGTAGGCGCAGATACGCAGTATTTT
cdr3_aa: CASSVGADTQYF
clone_size: NA
j_call: TRBJ2-3
v_call: TRBV9
d_call: NA

cdr3_nt: TGTGCCAGCAGCTTACTCCCCTGGACTAGCGGGTACGAGCAGTACTTC
cdr3_aa: CASSLLPWTSGYEQYF
clone_size: NA
j_call: TRBJ2-7
v_call: TRBV11-2
d_call: TRBD2

cdr3_nt: TGTGCCAGCAGCTATAGGAGGGCCACAGATACGCAGTATTTT
cdr3_aa: CASSYRRATDTQYF
clone_size: NA
j_call: TRBJ2-3
v_call: TRBV9
d_call: NA

cdr3_nt: TGTGCCAGCAGTTACTCAATCCAGGGCAACTCACCCCTCCACTTT
cdr3_aa: CASSYSIQGNSPLHF
clone_size: NA
j_call: TRBJ1-6
v_call: TRBV6-5
d_call: NA

cdr3_nt: TGTGCCAGCAGCTTGGGGCAGGGATATGAAGCTTTCTTT
cdr3_aa: CASSLGQGYEAFF
clone_size: NA
j_call: TRBJ1-1
v_call: TRBV5-5
d_call: NA

cdr3_nt: TGTGCCAGCAGTTTAGTCAACAGGGGCCTGTATGGCTACACCTTC
cdr3_aa: CASSLVNRGLYGYTF
clone_size: NA
j_call: TRBJ1-2
v_call: TRBV28
d_call: TRBD1

cdr3_nt: TGTGCCAGCAGCGACAGGGCTAGCAATCAGCCCCAGCATTTT
cdr3_aa: CASSDRASNQPQHF
clone_size: NA
j_call: TRBJ1-5
v_call: TRBV2
d_call: TRBD1

cdr3_nt: TGTGCCAGCAGCTTAATGGGCAGAGTGAACACTGAAGCTTTCTTT
cdr3_aa: CASSLMGRVNTEAFF
clone_size: once
j_call: TRBJ1-1
v_call: TRBV7-3
d_call: NA

cdr3_nt: TGCGCCAGCAGGGGACTAGCCCCGCAAGAGACCCAGTACTTC
cdr3_aa: CASRGLAPQETQYF
clone_size: NA
j_call: TRBJ2-5
v_call: TRBV4-3
d_call: TRBD2

cdr3_nt: TGTGCCAGGCGGGGCGGGGAGCTGTTTTTT
cdr3_aa: CARRGGELFF
clone_size: NA
j_call: TRBJ2-2
v_call: TRBV19
d_call: NA

cdr3_nt: TGCGCCAGCAGCTTGGAACAGGGGGCTAATTCACCCCTCCACTTT
cdr3_aa: CASSLEQGANSPLHF
clone_size: NA
j_call: TRBJ1-6
v_call: TRBV5-1
d_call: TRBD1

cdr3_nt: TGTGCCACAATCGGGGACAGCTACACTGAAGCTTTCTTT
cdr3_aa: CATIGDSYTEAFF
clone_size: NA
j_call: TRBJ1-1
v_call: TRBV10-3
d_call: TRBD1

cdr3_nt: TGTGCCAGTAGTAAGGCTAGCGGGAGGAACAATGAGCAGTTCTTC
cdr3_aa: CASSKASGRNNEQFF
clone_size: few
j_call: TRBJ2-1
v_call: TRBV19
d_call: TRBD2

cdr3_nt: TGTGCCAGCACCGGACTAGCGGGCAATGAGCAGTTCTTC
cdr3_aa: CASTGLAGNEQFF
clone_size: NA
j_call: TRBJ2-1
v_call: TRBV2
d_call: TRBD2

cdr3_nt: TGTGCCAGCAGTACACCGGGACAGGGTGCTAATACTAACTATGGCTACACCTTC
cdr3_aa: CASSTPGQGANTNYGYTF
clone_size: NA
j_call: TRBJ1-2
v_call: TRBV2
d_call: TRBD1

cdr3_nt: TGTGCCAGCAGCTTACCACAGCCAATCCAAGAGACCCAGTACTTC
cdr3_aa: CASSLPQPIQETQYF
clone_size: NA
j_call: TRBJ2-5
v_call: TRBV7-9
d_call: NA

cdr3_nt: TGTGCCAGCAGCTTCTCAGGGTACAATGAGCAGTTCTTC
cdr3_aa: CASSFSGYNEQFF
clone_size: NA
j_call: TRBJ2-1
v_call: TRBV11-3
d_call: NA

cdr3_nt: TGTGCCAGCAGTTTATCGAACAGGAACTATGGCTACACCTTC
cdr3_aa: CASSLSNRNYGYTF
clone_size: NA
j_call: TRBJ1-2
v_call: TRBV27
d_call: NA

cdr3_nt: TGCGCCAGCAGCTTGCGACACTCGTTATCCTACGAGCAGTACTTC
cdr3_aa: CASSLRHSLSYEQYF
clone_size: few
j_call: TRBJ2-7
v_call: TRBV5-1
d_call: NA

cdr3_nt: TGTGCCAGCACAGGGGTCCCCGGGACTAGCGCTTCGGAGAGCTCCTACAATGAGCAGTTCTTC
cdr3_aa: CASTGVPGTSASESSYNEQFF
clone_size: NA
j_call: TRBJ2-1
v_call: TRBV28
d_call: TRBD2

cdr3_nt: TGTGCCACCCTGGGACTAGCGAACACAGATACGCAGTATTTT
cdr3_aa: CATLGLANTDTQYF
clone_size: NA
j_call: TRBJ2-3
v_call: TRBV10-3
d_call: TRBD2

cdr3_nt: TGTGCCAGCAGCTTAATTGGGACAGGGGACACTGAAGCTTTCTTT
cdr3_aa: CASSLIGTGDTEAFF
clone_size: NA
j_call: TRBJ1-1
v_call: TRBV7-3
d_call: TRBD1

cdr3_nt: TGCGCCAGCAGTGCATCAGGGGGAGACACTGAAGCTTTCTTT
cdr3_aa: CASSASGGDTEAFF
clone_size: few
j_call: TRBJ1-1
v_call: TRBV10-1
d_call: TRBD1